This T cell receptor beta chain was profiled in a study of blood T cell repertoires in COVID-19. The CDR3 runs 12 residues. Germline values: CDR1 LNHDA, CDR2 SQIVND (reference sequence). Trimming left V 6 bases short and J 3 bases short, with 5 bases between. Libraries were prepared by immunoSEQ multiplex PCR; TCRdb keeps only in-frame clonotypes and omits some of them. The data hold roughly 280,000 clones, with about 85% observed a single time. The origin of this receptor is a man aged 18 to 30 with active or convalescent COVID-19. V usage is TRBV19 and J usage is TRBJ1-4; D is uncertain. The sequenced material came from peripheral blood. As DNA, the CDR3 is TGTGCCAGTAGACTTGCTAATGAAAAACTGTTTTTT. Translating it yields CASRLANEKLFF. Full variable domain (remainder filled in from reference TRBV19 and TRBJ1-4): DGGITQSPKYLFRKEGQNVTLSCEQNLNHDAMYWYRQDPGQGLRLIYYSQIVNDFQKGDIAEGYSVSREKKESFPLTVTSAQKNPTAFYLCASRLANEKLFFGSGTQLSVL.